These 7 T cell receptor beta chains were sequenced from one sample in a study of blood T cell repertoires in COVID-19. Profiled with immunoSEQ multiplex PCR; TCRdb holds only in-frame clones, not every one. This sample has 350,000 to 550,000 clones, with about 89% found just once. The sequenced sample consisted of peripheral blood. The receptor set was obtained from a woman under 40 with acute or convalescent COVID-19.

V is TRBV20-1 and J is TRBJ1-2; TRBD1 matches at 7 bases. Losses at the gene ends were 3 bases for V and 8 bases for J; bases not matched to a gene: 15. Germline loops: CDR1 DFQATT, CDR2 SNEGSKA (reference sequence). CDR3 length: 15 amino acids. The CDR3 region is CSASDRFFGGGGYTF. CDR3 DNA: TGCAGTGCTAGTGATAGGTTTTTTGGAGGGGGCGGCTACACCTTC.

The CDR3, as DNA: TGTGCCAGCAGCTTCCTCCCGACGGGGAGCTCCTACAATGAGCAGTTCTTC. It specifies CASSFLPTGSSYNEQFF. The chain combines TRBV7-2 with TRBJ2-1; the D gene is possibly TRBD2 (5 bases). Germline CDR1 and CDR2: SGHTA and FQGNSA. V was clipped by 3 bases and J by 0 bases, with 15 bases between them. The CDR3 totals 17 residues.

The chain uses TRBV2 and TRBJ2-5, with 8 positions matching TRBD1. The CDR3 covers 15 residues. Germline CDR1 SNHLY, CDR2 FYNNEI. Trimming cost V 2 bases and J 2 bases; bases outside gene matches: 4. DNA for the CDR3: TGTGCCAGCAGTGAACACAGGGGGGTACAAGAGACCCAGTACTTC. It translates to CASSEHRGVQETQYF.

The chain carries TRBV6-4 and TRBJ1-6; 9 bases agree with TRBD1. V trimming: 6 bases; J trimming: 3 bases; junction bases outside the gene matches: 12. Germline V gene data show CDR1 as MRHNA and CDR2 as SNTAGT. The CDR3 sequence is 18 residues long. The CDR3, as DNA: TGTGCCAGCAGCCGGGACAGGGATACCGAGGACTATAATTCACCCCTCCACTTT. It yields the protein CASSRDRDTEDYNSPLHF.

The chain carries TRBV12-3 or TRBV12-4 and TRBJ1-4; D is perhaps TRBD1 (5 bases). With 5 bases removed from V and 8 bases from J, the gap between germline ends came to 12 bases. The CDR3 length is 13 residues. CDR3: CASSRGMGEKLFF. As DNA, the CDR3 is TGTGCCAGCAGTCGGGGGATGGGAGAAAAACTGTTTTTT.

The chain combines TRBV5-8 with TRBJ2-7, with D possibly TRBD2 on 7 matching bases. There are 15 residues in the CDR3. Germline V gene sequence: CDR1 SGHTS, CDR2 YDEGEE. Trimming cost V 4 bases and J 1 base, with 15 bases left between them. In DNA, the CDR3 is TGTGCCAGCAGCGGGGGGCGGGGGCTGTCCTACGAGCAGTACTTC. It translates to CASSGGRGLSYEQYF.

This chain connects TRBV5-1 to TRBJ1-6; maybe TRBD1 (6 bases). There are 15 residues in the CDR3. CDR1 and CDR2 from the germline V gene are SGHRS and YFSETQ. V was pared by 2 bases and J by 7 bases, with 13 bases between. The CDR3 DNA reads as TGCGCCAGCAGCTTTCGTGCAGGGGAGAATTCACCCCTCCACTTT. Protein product: CASSFRAGENSPLHF.